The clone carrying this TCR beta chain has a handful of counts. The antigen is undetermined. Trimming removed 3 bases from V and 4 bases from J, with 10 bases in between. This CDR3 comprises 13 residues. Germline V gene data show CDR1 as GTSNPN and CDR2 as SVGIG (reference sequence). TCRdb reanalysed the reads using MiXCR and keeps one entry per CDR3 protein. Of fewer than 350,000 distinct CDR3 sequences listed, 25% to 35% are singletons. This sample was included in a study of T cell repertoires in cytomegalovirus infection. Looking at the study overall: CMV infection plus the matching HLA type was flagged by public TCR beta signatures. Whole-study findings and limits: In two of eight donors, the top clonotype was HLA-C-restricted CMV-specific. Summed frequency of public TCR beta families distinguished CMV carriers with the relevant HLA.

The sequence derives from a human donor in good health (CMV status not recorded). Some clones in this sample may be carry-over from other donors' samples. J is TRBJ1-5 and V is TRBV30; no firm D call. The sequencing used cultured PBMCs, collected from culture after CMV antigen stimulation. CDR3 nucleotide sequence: TGTGCCTGGAGCCCGACCGATAATCAGCCCCAGCATTTT. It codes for CAWSPTDNQPQHF.